The 19 T cell receptor beta chains reported below all come from one sample, sequenced in a study of control samples from healthy donors and cancer patients. Only in-frame clones appear in the TCRdb table, and some are missing; sequencing was by immunoSEQ multiplex PCR. The profile shows some 100,000 clones, 90% of them singletons. The sample consisted of blood. These receptors were collected from a human donor in good health. The donor label of this sample is uncertain.

The chain couples TRBV7-6 to TRBJ1-4; 10 positions agree with TRBD1. The CDR3 runs to 15 residues. CDR1 is SGHVS and CDR2 is FNYEAQ in the germline V gene. J gave up 3 bases and V 5 bases, and 3 bases lay outside the gene matches. The CDR3 bases are TGTGCCAGCAGCCAGACAGGGGGCTCTAATGAAAAACTGTTTTTT. Translating it yields CASSQTGGSNEKLFF. Using reference TRBV7-6 and TRBJ1-4 for the parts outside the CDR3, the full variable domain is GAGVSQSPRYKVTKRGQDVALRCDPISGHVSLYWYRQALGQGPEFLTYFNYEAQQDKSGLPNDRFSAERPEGSISTLTIQRTEQRDSAMYRCASSQTGGSNEKLFFGSGTQLSVL.

J is TRBJ1-4 and V is TRBV5-1, with D uncertain. The germline gives CDR1 SGHRS, CDR2 YFSETQ. This CDR3 comprises 13 residues. The ends were cut back, 0 bases at V and 8 bases at J, with 8 bases in the middle. The CDR3 loop reads CASSLVVGEKLFF. The CDR3 DNA follows: TGCGCCAGCAGCTTGGTCGTCGGGGAAAAACTGTTTTTT. Complete variable domain (other parts from reference TRBV5-1 and TRBJ1-4): KAGVTQTPRYLIKTRGQQVTLSCSPISGHRSVSWYQQTPGQGLQFLFEYFSETQRNKGNFPGRFSGRQFSNSRSEMNVSTLELGDSALYLCASSLVVGEKLFFGSGTQLSVL.

This chain links TRBV20-1 with TRBJ2-1; no firm D call. Germline values: CDR1 DFQATT, CDR2 SNEGSKA (reference sequence). The CDR3 runs 13 residues. The V and J ends lost 3 bases and 7 bases respectively, with 13 bases between them. Here the CDR3 DNA reads TGCAGTGCTAGTCTCGGACGGAGTAATGAGCAGTTCTTC. Translated, it gives CSASLGRSNEQFF.

The chain is built from TRBV19 and TRBJ1-1; 7 nucleotides line up with TRBD1. The CDR3 has 17 residues. Germline V lookup: CDR1 LNHDA, CDR2 SQIVND (reference sequence). V shed 2 bases, J shed 4 bases, and the junction held 13 bases outside the gene matches. CDR3 loop: CASSILPGGAGGTEAFF. CDR3 nucleotide sequence: TGTGCCAGTAGTATACTTCCCGGGGGGGCAGGGGGCACTGAAGCTTTCTTT.

The gene calls are TRBV11-2 and TRBJ2-3, with TRBD2 identical over 8 bases. CDR1 is SGHAT and CDR2 is FQNNGV in the germline V gene. Trimming took 5 bases from V and 2 from J; bases not matched to a gene: 12. The CDR3 sequence is 17 residues long. The CDR3 nucleotides are TGTGCCAGCAGCCAAACCCCTGGCGGGGGGACCACAGATACGCAGTATTTT. This gives the protein CASSQTPGGGTTDTQYF.

This chain connects TRBV19 to TRBJ2-5; D is uncertain. V gave up 5 bases and J gave up 2 bases, with 6 bases separating them. The germline V gene has CDR1 LNHDA and CDR2 SQIVND (reference sequence). This CDR3 spans 12 amino acids. CDR3 loop: CASSQQQETQYF. The CDR3 DNA follows: TGTGCCAGTAGTCAACAGCAAGAGACCCAGTACTTC.

The chain carries TRBV15 and TRBJ1-5; D might be TRBD1 (5 bases). Germline V gene sequence: CDR1 LNHNV, CDR2 YYDKDF (reference sequence). CDR3 length equals 15 residues. With 0 bases removed from V and 3 bases from J, the gap between germline ends came to 9 bases. The CDR3 coding sequence is TGTGCCACCAGCAGAGATCCAGGGTCCAATCAGCCCCAGCATTTT. Its translation is CATSRDPGSNQPQHF.

CDR3 bases: TGTGCCAGCAGTGACTCGGAGCACAGAGCCAACTACGAGCAGTACTTC. It encodes CASSDSEHRANYEQYF. The chain joins TRBV6-4 to TRBJ2-7, with no clear D. Germline V gene sequence: CDR1 MRHNA, CDR2 SNTAGT. The ends were cut back, 0 bases at V and 3 bases at J, with 15 bases in the middle. The CDR3 is 16 amino acids.

This clone was seen just once. The chain carries TRBV27 and TRBJ2-3; D is uncertain. V lost 6 bases, J lost 5 bases, and 6 bases lay in between. The CDR3 is made up of 11 amino acids. Germline V CDR1 and CDR2: MNHEY, SMNVEV (reference sequence). CDR3 region: CASRDVDTQYF. The DNA of the CDR3 is TGTGCCAGCAGGGACGTAGATACGCAGTATTTT.

The J gene is TRBJ1-2, the V gene TRBV11-2; D perhaps matches TRBD1 (5 bases). CDR1 and CDR2 (germline): SGHAT, FQNNGV. V shed 0 bases and J shed 4 bases, with 9 bases lying between them. The CDR3 is 14 residues long. DNA of the CDR3: TGTGCCAGCAGCTTAGAACGACAGAGCTATGGCTACACCTTC. Translated, it gives CASSLERQSYGYTF.

This sequence joins TRBV11-2 and TRBJ1-1; D gene ambiguous. Germline CDR1 SGHAT, CDR2 FQNNGV. This CDR3 has 12 amino acids. With 3 bases removed from V and 1 base from J, the gap between germline ends came to 3 bases. The CDR3 spells CASSFRNTEAFF. The CDR3 DNA sequence: TGTGCCAGCAGCTTTAGGAACACTGAAGCTTTCTTT.

The chain is built from TRBV6-4 and TRBJ1-5; D unclear. With 3 bases removed from V and 7 bases from J, the gap between germline ends came to 10 bases. This CDR3 is 13 amino acids long. Per germline, CDR1 MRHNA and CDR2 SNTAGT. The CDR3 nucleotides read TGTGCCAGCAGTGAAGAGGGTGGACAGCCCCAGCATTTT. Residues: CASSEEGGQPQHF.

The chain has TRBV6-4 and TRBJ1-5, with a weak D call TRBD1 (6 bases). Trimming pared 8 bases from V and 2 bases from J, leaving 13 bases between. The CDR3 is made up of 14 amino acids. Per the germline V gene, CDR1 is MRHNA and CDR2 is SNTAGT. The CDR3 coding sequence is TGTGCCAGCGCGGGGCACAGGGGCAATCAGCCCCAGCATTTT. Protein product: CASAGHRGNQPQHF.

This clone was seen just once. The V and J genes are TRBV5-5 and TRBJ2-2; D not resolved. The CDR3 is 14 residues long. Germline values: CDR1 SGHKS, CDR2 YYEKEE (reference sequence). V was trimmed by 6 bases and J by 1 base, leaving 10 bases between them. The CDR3 loop is CASNGILNTGELFF. CDR3 sequence (DNA): TGTGCCAGCAACGGCATCCTGAACACCGGGGAGCTGTTTTTT.

The count of this clone is one. This chain connects TRBV18 to TRBJ2-3; 8 bases are a match to TRBD1. Germline values: CDR1 KGHSH, CDR2 LQKENI. The CDR3 loop spans 14 amino acids. Germline trimming cut 5 bases from V and 1 base from J; bases unmatched to any gene: 2. This CDR3 reads CASSVTGGTDTQYF. The CDR3 bases are TGTGCCAGCTCAGTGACAGGGGGCACAGATACGCAGTATTTT.

The V gene is TRBV4-2, the J gene TRBJ1-6; the match to TRBD1 covers 7 bases. Germline CDR1 and CDR2: LGHNA and YNFKEQ. V lost 0 bases and J lost 7; bases outside the gene matches: 18. CDR3 length: 20 residues. The CDR3 DNA reads TGTGCCAGCAGCCAAGACGTGGGGGCGGGGACAGTGGTGTCAAATTCACCCCTCCACTTT. This codes for CASSQDVGAGTVVSNSPLHF.

The gene calls are TRBV6-2 or TRBV6-3 and TRBJ2-3, with unresolved D. V lost 5 bases and J 4 bases, leaving 13 bases between the germline ends. From germline, CDR1 is MNHEY and CDR2 SVGEGT. This CDR3 is 14 amino acids long. CDR3 residues: CASSARTVSDTQYF. Written as DNA, the CDR3 is TGTGCCAGCAGTGCCCGGACGGTTTCAGATACGCAGTATTTT.

V gene TRBV4-3 combines with J gene TRBJ2-1; the D gene is possibly TRBD1 (6 bases). CDR3 length equals 13 residues. Germline V gene lookup returns CDR1 LGHNA and CDR2 YSLEER. Trimming left V 3 bases short and J 5 bases short, with 8 bases between. The CDR3 is CASSQGANNEQFF. The CDR3 DNA reads TGCGCCAGCAGCCAGGGGGCTAACAATGAGCAGTTCTTC.

The rearrangement uses TRBV5-1 and TRBJ2-4; tentatively, D is TRBD1 (6 bases). Germline-derived CDR1 and CDR2 are SGHRS and YFSETQ. There are 15 residues in the CDR3. Trimming removed 4 bases from V and 1 base from J, with 12 bases in between. The CDR3 DNA is TGCGCCAGCAGCATGTCGAGGGGGGCCAAAAACATTCAGTACTTC. It is translated as CASSMSRGAKNIQYF.